Shown below are 12 T cell receptor beta chains from a single sample sequenced in a study of T cell clones after liver transplantation. Measured with immunoSEQ multiplex PCR; TCRdb has only the in-frame clones, and not every one. The repertoire has around 110,000 clones, less than 95% of them found once; the top ten carry approximately 0.78%. The source was CD4+ T cells from blood, collected 12 months after liver transplant. Receptor source: a human patient who received a liver transplant. Some of the T cells may derive from the graft donor.

J is TRBJ2-1 and V is TRBV7-2; 9 bases align to TRBD2. V lost 4 bases and J lost 13; bases outside the gene matches: 8. The V gene's germline CDR1 is SGHTA and CDR2 FQGNSA. The CDR3 spans 13 residues. CDR3 coding DNA: TGTGCCAGCAGCTCGCGAAGCGGGAGGTTCCAGTTCTTC. This sequence encodes CASSSRSGRFQFF.

The chain employs TRBV27 and TRBJ2-4; D unresolved. Looked up from germline, CDR1 is MNHEY and CDR2 is SMNVEV (reference sequence). The CDR3 consists of 13 residues. The V gene lost 7 bases and the J gene lost 2 bases, with 9 bases spanning the gap. This chain's CDR3 is CASKLATKNIQYF. The CDR3 coding sequence is TGTGCCAGCAAATTGGCGACCAAAAACATTCAGTACTTC.

V and J are TRBV28 and TRBJ2-7; 12 bases are a match to TRBD1. Germline lookup yields CDR1 MDHEN and CDR2 SYDVKM. The CDR3 runs 15 residues. J gave up 4 bases and V 6 bases, and 7 bases lay outside the gene matches. Here the CDR3 DNA reads TGTGCCAGCAGAACCGGGACAGGGGGCCCGTACGAGCAGTACTTC. This gives the protein CASRTGTGGPYEQYF.

V is TRBV2 and J is TRBJ2-1; 8 bases agree with TRBD2. The germline V gene has CDR1 SNHLY and CDR2 FYNNEI. With V trimmed by 6 bases and J by 6 bases, 16 bases remained unmatched. CDR3 length equals 17 residues. CDR3 in amino acids: CASSQKSPGLGSNEQFF. Here the CDR3 DNA reads TGTGCCAGCAGCCAAAAATCTCCGGGACTAGGGAGCAATGAGCAGTTCTTC.

The chain carries TRBV9 and TRBJ2-7; D remains unclear. Trimming took 0 bases from V and 3 from J, leaving 13 bases between them. This CDR3 is 15 amino acids long. Germline V lookup: CDR1 SGDLS, CDR2 YYNGEE. As DNA, the CDR3 is TGTGCCAGCAGCGTAGAAGCAGGACGAATCTACGAGCAGTACTTC. Translating gives CASSVEAGRIYEQYF.

This sequence joins TRBV9 and TRBJ2-7; D may correspond to TRBD1 or TRBD2 (5 bases each). Trimming left V 4 bases short and J 0 bases short, with 17 bases between. The germline V gene has CDR1 SGDLS and CDR2 YYNGEE. The CDR3 consists of 16 residues. The DNA for the CDR3 is TGTGCCAGCAGCACCCACGGGGCCGCTGACTCCTACGAGCAGTACTTC. The encoded protein is CASSTHGAADSYEQYF.

J is TRBJ2-3 and V is TRBV7-9, with 14 nucleotides matching TRBD2. V shed 5 bases, J shed 2 bases, and the junction held 6 bases outside the gene matches. The germline CDR1 and CDR2 sequences are SEHNR and FQNEAQ (reference sequence). This CDR3 region has 17 residues. CDR3 loop: CASSTRTSGRNTDTQYF. The CDR3 region has the DNA TGTGCCAGCAGCACCCGGACTAGCGGGAGGAACACAGATACGCAGTATTTT.

V is TRBV6-6 and J is TRBJ2-3, with no clear D. Germline CDR1 and CDR2: MNHNY and SVGAGI (reference sequence). The length of the CDR3 is 12 residues. V was cut by 4 bases and J by 2 bases, with 4 bases left in between. This CDR3 is CASSSNTDTQYF. For the CDR3, the DNA is TGTGCCAGCAGTTCGAACACAGATACGCAGTATTTT.

The chain recombines TRBV28 with TRBJ1-1, with unresolved D. From germline, CDR1 is MDHEN and CDR2 SYDVKM. The CDR3 sequence is 11 residues long. Trimming cost V 3 bases and J 4 bases, with 3 bases left between them. The CDR3 protein is CASSLSTEAFF. In DNA, the CDR3 is TGTGCCAGCAGTTTGAGCACTGAAGCTTTCTTT.

The V call is TRBV18, the J call TRBJ1-1, with TRBD1 identical over 9 bases. The CDR3 sequence is 15 residues long. CDR1 is KGHSH and CDR2 is LQKENI in the germline V gene. Trimming cost V 4 bases and J 5 bases; bases outside gene matches: 8. Written as DNA, the CDR3 is TGTGCCAGCTCACGGGGGACAGGGAGGGGGACTGAAGCTTTCTTT. Translating gives CASSRGTGRGTEAFF.

This rearrangement joins TRBV10-2 to TRBJ1-2; no clear D. This CDR3 has 12 residues. CDR1 is WSHSY and CDR2 is SAAADI in the germline V gene. V was pared by 2 bases and J by 5 bases, with 6 bases between. CDR3 bases: TGCGCCAGCAGTGAGGACACGTATGGCTACACCTTC. As protein: CASSEDTYGYTF.

V usage is TRBV6-5 and J usage is TRBJ2-2; 7 nucleotides agree with TRBD1. Trimming cost V 5 bases and J 0 bases; bases outside gene matches: 3. Germline V gene data show CDR1 as MNHEY and CDR2 as SVGAGI. The length of the CDR3 is 15 residues. The CDR3 spells CASSRQGTNTGELFF. As DNA, the CDR3 is TGTGCCAGCAGTCGACAGGGTACGAACACCGGGGAGCTGTTTTTT.